A single sample gave rise to the 11 T cell receptor beta chains below, sequenced in a study of Graves' ophthalmopathy and Graves' hyperthyroidism. RNA served as the template for amplifying TCR beta CDR3 regions. After a first-round RT-PCR with HTBI primers, a second-round multiplex PCR was run. TCRdb redid the calling of the multiplex PCR reads with MiXCR, one entry per CDR3 protein. The data show about 740,000 distinct CDR3 sequences, roughly 40% seen once. Specimen: peripheral blood. The receptors were sampled from an adult man with Graves' ophthalmopathy.

The chain couples TRBV10-3 to TRBJ2-2; the D gene could be TRBD1 or TRBD2 (5 bases each). Per the germline V gene, CDR1 is ENHRY and CDR2 is SYGVKD. This CDR3 is built from 13 residues. CDR3 nucleotides: TGTGCTACCGACCGGGACGCCACCGGGGAGCTGTTTTTT. It codes for CATDRDATGELFF.

This clonotype was detected only a few times. The rearrangement joins TRBV20-1 to TRBJ2-5, with TRBD2 matching 7 bases. CDR3 size: 15 residues. CDR1 and CDR2 from the germline V gene are DFQATT and SNEGSKA (reference sequence). The ends lost 1 base at V and 2 bases at J; junction bases unmatched: 7. The CDR3 coding sequence is TGCAGTGCTAGAGGAACTCCTAGCGGACAAGAGACCCAGTACTTC. As protein: CSARGTPSGQETQYF.

This clonotype was counted many times. This chain links TRBV15 with TRBJ2-7; D may be TRBD1 (6 bases). The V end was cut by 5 bases, the J end by 6 bases, with 14 bases between. The CDR3 sequence is 13 residues long. Germline-derived CDR1 and CDR2 are LNHNV and YYDKDF (reference sequence). CDR3 nucleotide sequence: TGTGCCACCAGCCCGGACAGCGAAACCGAGCAGTACTTC. Its translation is CATSPDSETEQYF.

A remark on this clonotype: Its ends do not fully match the called genes, so a read error is possible. This chain connects TRBV24-1 to TRBJ1-5, with D possibly being TRBD1 (5 bases). Germline V gives CDR1 KGHDR, CDR2 SFDVKD. The CDR3 is made up of 17 amino acids. CDR3 nucleotide sequence: TGTGCCAGCAGTGAAAGGTGGGGTCAGGGTCGCGGTCAGCCCCAGCATTTT. Residues: CASSERWGQGRGQPQHF.

This clonotype was seen at least ten times. The CDR3 loop is CASSEARGRDTGELFF. CDR3 in DNA: TGCGCCAGCAGTGAGGCCAGGGGTAGGGACACCGGGGAGCTGTTTTTT. V is TRBV10-2 and J is TRBJ2-2; D possibly corresponds to TRBD1 (6 bases). CDR1 is WSHSY, CDR2 SAAADI, per germline. V dropped 2 bases and J dropped 3 bases, with 13 bases sitting between them. The CDR3 length is 16 residues.

The rearrangement links TRBV6-2 or TRBV6-3 to TRBJ1-1; D not resolved. The germline V gene has CDR1 MNHEY and CDR2 SVGEGT. CDR3 length: 12 residues. Trimming left V 7 bases short and J 1 base short, with 7 bases between. CDR3 residues: CASIVGNTEAFF. In nucleotides, the CDR3 is TGTGCCAGCATAGTGGGGAACACTGAAGCTTTCTTT.

This clonotype appeared many times. The chain carries TRBV7-2 and TRBJ1-2; D unclear. CDR3 length: 17 amino acids. V was clipped by 1 base and J by 3 bases, with 18 bases between them. Germline CDR1 is SGHTA and CDR2 is FQGNSA. CDR3 sequence reads: CASSLGVGYRAYYGYTF. CDR3 nucleotide sequence: TGTGCCAGCAGCTTAGGGGTGGGGTACAGAGCGTACTATGGCTACACCTTC.

The CDR3 here is CASSPRGGTQYF. CDR3 sequence (DNA): TGTGCCAGTAGTCCCCGTGGAGGGACCCAGTACTTC. The chain couples TRBV19 to TRBJ2-5; TRBD2 might be the D (5 bases). The ends were cut back, 5 bases at V and 7 bases at J, with 11 bases in the middle. Germline V gene data show CDR1 as LNHDA and CDR2 as SQIVND (reference sequence). There are 12 residues in the CDR3.

This clonotype appeared a few times. The chain employs TRBV30 and TRBJ2-7; D uncertain. This CDR3 is built from 12 residues. The V and J ends lost 1 base and 3 bases respectively, with 7 bases between them. Looked up from germline, CDR1 is GTSNPN and CDR2 is SVGIG (reference sequence). The CDR3 DNA is TGTGCCTGGAGTGCCCAAAGCTACGAGCAGTACTTC. Translated, it gives CAWSAQSYEQYF.

The V and J genes are TRBV29-1 and TRBJ1-2; D gene uncertain. Trimming took off 1 base at V and 12 bases at J, with 12 bases between the two ends. In germline, CDR1 is SQVTM, CDR2 ANQGSEA. This CDR3 is 11 amino acids long. In DNA, the CDR3 is TGCAGCGTTGAAGGGCAGGAAGTGAACACCTTC. Translation gives CSVEGQEVNTF.

The V call is TRBV20-1, the J call TRBJ2-2; TRBD2 matches at 10 bases. The CDR3 contains 16 residues. Germline CDR1 is DFQATT and CDR2 is SNEGSKA (reference sequence). Losses at the gene ends were 0 bases for V and 3 bases for J; bases not matched to a gene: 4. In nucleotides, the CDR3 is TGCAGTGCTAGAGATATCACTAGCGGGGACACCGGGGAGCTGTTTTTT. Translation gives CSARDITSGDTGELFF.